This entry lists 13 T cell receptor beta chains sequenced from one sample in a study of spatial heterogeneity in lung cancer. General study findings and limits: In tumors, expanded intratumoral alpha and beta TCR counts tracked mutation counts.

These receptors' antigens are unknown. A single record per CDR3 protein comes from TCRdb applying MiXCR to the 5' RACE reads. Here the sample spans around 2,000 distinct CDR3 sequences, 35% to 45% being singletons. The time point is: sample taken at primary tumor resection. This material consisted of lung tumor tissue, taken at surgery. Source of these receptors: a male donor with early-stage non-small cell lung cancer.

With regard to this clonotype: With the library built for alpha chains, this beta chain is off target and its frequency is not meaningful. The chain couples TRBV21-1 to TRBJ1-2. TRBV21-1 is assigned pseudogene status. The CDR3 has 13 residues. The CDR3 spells CENGTQHGWGYTF. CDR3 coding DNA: TGCGAAAACGGGACTCAACACGGTTGGGGCTACACCTTC.

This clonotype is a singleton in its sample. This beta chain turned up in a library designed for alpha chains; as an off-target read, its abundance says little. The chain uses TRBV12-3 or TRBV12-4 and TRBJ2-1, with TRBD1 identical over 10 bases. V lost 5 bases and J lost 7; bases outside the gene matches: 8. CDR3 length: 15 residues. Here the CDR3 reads CASSPRQGAGNEQFF. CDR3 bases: TGTGCCAGCAGTCCCCGACAGGGGGCTGGGAATGAGCAGTTCTTC.

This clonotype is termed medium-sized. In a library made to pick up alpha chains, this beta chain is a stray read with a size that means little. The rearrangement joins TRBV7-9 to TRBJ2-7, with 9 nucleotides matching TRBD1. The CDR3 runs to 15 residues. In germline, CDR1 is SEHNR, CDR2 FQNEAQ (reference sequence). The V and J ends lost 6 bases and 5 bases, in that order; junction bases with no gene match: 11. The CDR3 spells CASRSRDRVFDEQYF. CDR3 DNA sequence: TGTGCCAGCAGGTCCCGGGACAGGGTTTTCGACGAGCAGTACTTC.

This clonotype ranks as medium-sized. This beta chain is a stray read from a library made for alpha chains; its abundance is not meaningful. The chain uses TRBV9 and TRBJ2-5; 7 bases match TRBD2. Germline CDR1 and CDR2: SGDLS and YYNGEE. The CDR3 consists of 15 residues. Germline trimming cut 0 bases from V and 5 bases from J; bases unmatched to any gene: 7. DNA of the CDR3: TGTGCCAGCAGCGTAGGGAATGGGAGGGGCGAGACCCAGTACTTC. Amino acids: CASSVGNGRGETQYF.

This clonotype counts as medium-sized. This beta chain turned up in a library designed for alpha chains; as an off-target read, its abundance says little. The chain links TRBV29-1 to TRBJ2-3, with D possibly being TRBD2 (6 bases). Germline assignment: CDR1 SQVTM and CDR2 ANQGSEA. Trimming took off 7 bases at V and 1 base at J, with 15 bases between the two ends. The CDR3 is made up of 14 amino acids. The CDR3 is CSGGVLGGTDTQYF. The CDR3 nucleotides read TGCAGCGGCGGGGTACTAGGCGGCACAGATACGCAGTATTTT.

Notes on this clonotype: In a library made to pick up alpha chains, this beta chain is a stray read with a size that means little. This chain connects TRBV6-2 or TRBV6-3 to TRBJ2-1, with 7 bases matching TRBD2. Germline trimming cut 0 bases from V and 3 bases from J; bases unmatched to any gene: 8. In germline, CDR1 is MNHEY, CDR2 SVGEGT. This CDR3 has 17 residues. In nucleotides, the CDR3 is TGTGCCAGCAGTTACTCCCCTTCTAGCGGAATCTACAATGAGCAGTTCTTC. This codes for CASSYSPSSGIYNEQFF.

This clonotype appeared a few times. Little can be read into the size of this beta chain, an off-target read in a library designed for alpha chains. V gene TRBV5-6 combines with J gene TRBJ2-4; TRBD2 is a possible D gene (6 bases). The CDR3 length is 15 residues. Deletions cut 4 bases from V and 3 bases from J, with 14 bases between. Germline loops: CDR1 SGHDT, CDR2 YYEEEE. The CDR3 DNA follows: TGTGCCAGCAGCCGGGGTACGGGAGTCAAAAACATTCAGTACTTC. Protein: CASSRGTGVKNIQYF.

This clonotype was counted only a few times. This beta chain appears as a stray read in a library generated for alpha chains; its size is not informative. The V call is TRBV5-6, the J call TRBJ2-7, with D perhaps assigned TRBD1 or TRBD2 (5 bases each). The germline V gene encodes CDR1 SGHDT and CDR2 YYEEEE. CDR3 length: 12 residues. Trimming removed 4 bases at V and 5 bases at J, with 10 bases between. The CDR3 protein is CASSRDGDEQYF. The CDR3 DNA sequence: TGTGCCAGCAGCCGGGACGGAGACGAGCAGTACTTC.

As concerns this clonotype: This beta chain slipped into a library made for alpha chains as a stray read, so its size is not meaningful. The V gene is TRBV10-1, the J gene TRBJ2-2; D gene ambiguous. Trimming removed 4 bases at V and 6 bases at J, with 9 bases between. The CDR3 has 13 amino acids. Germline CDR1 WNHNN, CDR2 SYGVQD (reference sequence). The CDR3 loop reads CASSVTPAGELFF. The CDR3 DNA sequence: TGCGCCAGCAGTGTTACGCCGGCCGGGGAGCTGTTTTTT.

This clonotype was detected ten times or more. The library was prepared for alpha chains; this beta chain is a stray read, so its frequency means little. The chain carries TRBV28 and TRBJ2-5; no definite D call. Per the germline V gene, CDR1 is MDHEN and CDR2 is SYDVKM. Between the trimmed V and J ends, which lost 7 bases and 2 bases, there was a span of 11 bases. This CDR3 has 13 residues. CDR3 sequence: CASTPGSQETQYF. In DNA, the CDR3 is TGTGCCAGCACCCCGGGTAGTCAAGAGACCCAGTACTTC.

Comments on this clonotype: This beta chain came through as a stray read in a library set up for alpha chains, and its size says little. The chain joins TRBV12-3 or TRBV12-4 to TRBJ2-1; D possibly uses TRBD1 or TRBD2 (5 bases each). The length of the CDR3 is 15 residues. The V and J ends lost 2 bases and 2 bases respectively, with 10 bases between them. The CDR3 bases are TGTGCCAGCAGTTTACGGGACGGAACCTACAATGAGCAGTTCTTC. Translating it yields CASSLRDGTYNEQFF.

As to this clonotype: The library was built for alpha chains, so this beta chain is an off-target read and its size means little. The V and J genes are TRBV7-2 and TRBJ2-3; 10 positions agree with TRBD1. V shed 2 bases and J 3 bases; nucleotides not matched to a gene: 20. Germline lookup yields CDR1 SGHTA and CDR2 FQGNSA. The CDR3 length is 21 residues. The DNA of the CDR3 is TGTGCCAGCAGCTTATCTCCGACAGGGGGCTGGTACGCCGCCGCGACAGATACGCAGTATTTT. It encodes CASSLSPTGGWYAAATDTQYF.

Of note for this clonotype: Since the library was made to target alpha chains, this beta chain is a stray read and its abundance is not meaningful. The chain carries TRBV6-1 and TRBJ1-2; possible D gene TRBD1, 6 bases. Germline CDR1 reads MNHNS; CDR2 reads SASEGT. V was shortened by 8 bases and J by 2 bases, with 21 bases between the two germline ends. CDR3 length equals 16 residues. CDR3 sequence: CASPGGNRAGNYGYTF. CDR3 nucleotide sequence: TGTGCCAGCCCCGGCGGGAACAGGGCGGGGAACTATGGCTACACCTTC.